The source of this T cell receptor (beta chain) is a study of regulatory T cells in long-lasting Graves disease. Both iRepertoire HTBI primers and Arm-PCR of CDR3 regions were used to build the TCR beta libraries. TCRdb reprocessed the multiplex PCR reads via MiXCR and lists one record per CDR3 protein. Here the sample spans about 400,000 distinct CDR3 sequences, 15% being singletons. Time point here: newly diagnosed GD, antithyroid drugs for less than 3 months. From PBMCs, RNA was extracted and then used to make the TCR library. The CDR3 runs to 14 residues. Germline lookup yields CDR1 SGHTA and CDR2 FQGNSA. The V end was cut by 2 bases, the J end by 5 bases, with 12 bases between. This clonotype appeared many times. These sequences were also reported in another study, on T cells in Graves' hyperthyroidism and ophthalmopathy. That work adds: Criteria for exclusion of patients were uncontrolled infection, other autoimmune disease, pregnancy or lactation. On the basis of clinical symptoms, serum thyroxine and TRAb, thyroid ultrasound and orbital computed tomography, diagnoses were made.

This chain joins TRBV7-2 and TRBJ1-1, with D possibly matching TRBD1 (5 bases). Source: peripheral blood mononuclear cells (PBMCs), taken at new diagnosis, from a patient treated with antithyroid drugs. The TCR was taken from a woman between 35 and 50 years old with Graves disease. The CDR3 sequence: CASSLFGQGTEAFF. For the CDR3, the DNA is TGTGCCAGCAGCTTATTTGGCCAGGGAACTGAAGCTTTCTTT. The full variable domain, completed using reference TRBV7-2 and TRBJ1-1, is GAGVSQSPSNKVTEKGKDVELRCDPISGHTALYWYRQSLGQGLEFLIYFQGNSAPDKSGLPSDRFSAERTGGSVSTLTIQRTQQEDSAVYLCASSLFGQGTEAFFGQGTRLTVV.